These T cell receptor beta chains were read from a single sample in a study of control samples from healthy donors and cancer patients. Repertoires were generated with immunoSEQ multiplex PCR, while TCRdb's copy carries only in-frame clones and drops some. Seen here are about 110,000 clones, approximately 82% observed once, and the top ten hold roughly 6.5%. Sequenced material: blood. All receptors come from a man between 18 and 35 years old in good health. Each CDR3 is given with its conserved first and last residue. Each record gives: D gene, clone size, J gene, V gene, CDR3 protein, CDR3 DNA. D genes are given only for firm matches. The size field is filled for only some rows; it gives once, few, many or a size class.

D gene: TRBD1; clone size: .; J gene: TRBJ2-7; V gene: TRBV19; CDR3 protein: CASSLRRQGTSYEQYF; CDR3 DNA: TGTGCCAGTAGTCTTCGCCGACAGGGGACTTCCTACGAGCAGTACTTC
D gene: .; clone size: .; J gene: TRBJ2-7; V gene: TRBV6-2/TRBV6-3; CDR3 protein: CASSRGPGKYF; CDR3 DNA: TGTGCCAGCAGCCGTGGACCCGGGAAGTACTTC
D gene: .; clone size: .; J gene: TRBJ1-5; V gene: TRBV27; CDR3 protein: CASSPLGPGGNQPQHF; CDR3 DNA: TGTGCCAGCAGCCCCCTGGGACCTGGAGGCAATCAGCCCCAGCATTTT
D gene: .; clone size: .; J gene: TRBJ1-1; V gene: TRBV2; CDR3 protein: CASRYTPQRTEAFF; CDR3 DNA: TGTGCCAGCAGGTACACCCCCCAGAGAACTGAAGCTTTCTTT
D gene: .; clone size: .; J gene: TRBJ2-1; V gene: TRBV28; CDR3 protein: CATYLGSLNYNEQFF; CDR3 DNA: TGTGCCACCTACTTGGGGAGTCTGAACTACAATGAGCAGTTCTTC
D gene: .; clone size: .; J gene: TRBJ1-5; V gene: TRBV6-6; CDR3 protein: CASSLGSQPQHF; CDR3 DNA: TGTGCCAGCAGCCTTGGCAGTCAGCCCCAGCATTTT
D gene: .; clone size: .; J gene: TRBJ1-2; V gene: TRBV5-6; CDR3 protein: CASSLGVLYGYTF; CDR3 DNA: TGTGCCAGCAGCTTGGGGGTTCTCTATGGCTACACCTTC
D gene: TRBD1; clone size: .; J gene: TRBJ2-7; V gene: TRBV29-1; CDR3 protein: CSALTGGGSYEQYF; CDR3 DNA: TGCAGCGCTCTTACAGGGGGCGGGTCCTACGAGCAGTACTTC
D gene: .; clone size: .; J gene: TRBJ2-2; V gene: TRBV19; CDR3 protein: CASSPKTAPNTGELFF; CDR3 DNA: TGTGCCAGTAGCCCGAAGACAGCTCCGAACACCGGGGAGCTGTTTTTT
D gene: TRBD1; clone size: few; J gene: TRBJ1-5; V gene: TRBV19; CDR3 protein: CASSIVQGAQPQHF; CDR3 DNA: TGTGCCAGTAGTATAGTACAGGGGGCTCAGCCCCAGCATTTT
D gene: .; clone size: .; J gene: TRBJ1-6; V gene: TRBV25-1; CDR3 protein: CATLQLRQNSPLHF; CDR3 DNA: TGTGCCACCCTGCAATTACGACAGAATTCACCCCTCCACTTT
D gene: .; clone size: .; J gene: TRBJ1-4; V gene: TRBV19; CDR3 protein: CASSMAAVEKLFF; CDR3 DNA: TGTGCCAGTAGTATGGCCGCGGTTGAAAAACTGTTTTTT
D gene: .; clone size: .; J gene: TRBJ2-3; V gene: TRBV3-1/TRBV3-2; CDR3 protein: CASSPRGDTQYF; CDR3 DNA: TGTGCCAGCAGCCCTAGAGGAGATACGCAGTATTTT
D gene: .; clone size: .; J gene: TRBJ1-3; V gene: TRBV3-1/TRBV3-2; CDR3 protein: CASSLDTASGNTIYF; CDR3 DNA: TGTGCCAGCAGCTTAGACACCGCCTCTGGAAACACCATATATTTT
D gene: .; clone size: .; J gene: TRBJ1-6; V gene: TRBV5-6; CDR3 protein: CASSLDRSSYNSPLHF; CDR3 DNA: TGTGCCAGCAGCTTGGACAGGAGCTCCTATAATTCACCCCTCCACTTT
D gene: TRBD2; clone size: few; J gene: TRBJ2-2; V gene: TRBV19; CDR3 protein: CASSVSGGHTGELFF; CDR3 DNA: TGTGCCAGTAGTGTGAGCGGGGGGCACACCGGGGAGCTGTTTTTT
D gene: .; clone size: once; J gene: TRBJ1-3; V gene: TRBV29-1; CDR3 protein: CSVEDGMNGNTIYF; CDR3 DNA: TGCAGCGTTGAAGACGGGATGAATGGAAACACCATATATTTT
D gene: TRBD1; clone size: .; J gene: TRBJ2-2; V gene: TRBV6-6; CDR3 protein: CASSPQGGELFF; CDR3 DNA: TGTGCCAGCAGTCCACAGGGGGGGGAGCTGTTTTTT
D gene: .; clone size: .; J gene: TRBJ1-3; V gene: TRBV19; CDR3 protein: CASSVGRMSSGNTIYF; CDR3 DNA: TGTGCCAGTAGTGTCGGACGGATGAGCTCTGGAAACACCATATATTTT
D gene: TRBD1; clone size: once; J gene: TRBJ2-5; V gene: TRBV28; CDR3 protein: CASSSGTGEETQYF; CDR3 DNA: TGTGCCAGCAGTTCCGGGACAGGGGAAGAGACCCAGTACTTC
D gene: .; clone size: .; J gene: TRBJ1-6; V gene: TRBV2; CDR3 protein: CASSDRQESPLHF; CDR3 DNA: TGTGCCAGCAGTGACCGTCAGGAATCACCCCTCCACTTT
D gene: TRBD1; clone size: .; J gene: TRBJ2-5; V gene: TRBV25-1; CDR3 protein: CASSVGTGSETQYF; CDR3 DNA: TGTGCCAGCAGTGTCGGGACAGGGTCTGAGACCCAGTACTTC
D gene: .; clone size: .; J gene: TRBJ1-5; V gene: TRBV18; CDR3 protein: CASSPYGTGNSNQPQHF; CDR3 DNA: TGTGCCAGCTCACCATACGGGACGGGTAATAGCAATCAGCCCCAGCATTTT
D gene: TRBD2; clone size: .; J gene: TRBJ2-7; V gene: TRBV28; CDR3 protein: CAASGDVAGRGQYF; CDR3 DNA: TGTGCCGCCAGCGGGGACGTCGCGGGTCGGGGGCAGTACTTC
D gene: TRBD2; clone size: .; J gene: TRBJ2-1; V gene: TRBV28; CDR3 protein: CASSFWGGEYNEQFF; CDR3 DNA: TGTGCCAGCAGTTTTTGGGGGGGGGAATACAATGAGCAGTTCTTC
D gene: .; clone size: .; J gene: TRBJ2-5; V gene: TRBV4-1; CDR3 protein: CASSQGDGEETQYF; CDR3 DNA: TGCGCCAGCAGCCAAGGGGACGGAGAAGAGACCCAGTACTTC
D gene: TRBD1; clone size: .; J gene: TRBJ1-4; V gene: TRBV5-1; CDR3 protein: CASSGLGQGHEKLFF; CDR3 DNA: TGCGCCAGCAGCGGCCTGGGACAGGGCCATGAAAAACTGTTTTTT